What follows is one TCR beta chain and its context. Assay: immunoSEQ multiplex PCR; the TCRdb copy retains only in-frame clones and omits some. The sample shows about 170,000 clones, about 85% of them seen only once. Seattle's cohort entered during active infection and was followed longitudinally. CDR3 size: 15 residues. J lost 5 bases, V lost 2 bases, and 4 bases had no gene match. Germline CDR1 reads SEHNR; CDR2 reads FQNEAQ (reference sequence). These data belong to a study of blood T cell repertoires in COVID-19. This sequence originates from a woman in her 70s with COVID-19, enrolled during active disease. The sample consisted of peripheral blood. The chain carries TRBV7-9 and TRBJ2-7; 12 positions agree with TRBD1. CDR3 coding DNA: TGTGCCAGCAGCTTATCCGGGACAGGGGGCCACGAGCAGTACTTC. Protein sequence: CASSLSGTGGHEQYF.